One sample yielded the 18 T cell receptor beta chains listed below, sequenced in a study of CD8 T cells in ankylosing spondylitis. Regarding the study as a whole: In ankylosing spondylitis blood, a motif of roughly 8 highly homologous TCR beta variants appeared characteristic.

These receptors' targets are unknown. MiXCR, applied by TCRdb to the 5' RACE reads, yields one record per CDR3 protein. The sample carries some 800,000 distinct CDR3 sequences, about an eighth recorded once. The sequencing input was blood, either unsorted or a sorted T cell fraction (not recorded which). These receptors were collected from a male donor with ankylosing spondylitis.

In this sample, this clonotype turned up many times. The chain joins TRBV29-1 to TRBJ2-1, with 7 positions matching TRBD1. The CDR3 is made up of 14 amino acids. Looked up from germline, CDR1 is SQVTM and CDR2 is ANQGSEA. V lost 7 bases and J lost 0; bases outside the gene matches: 6. CDR3 coding DNA: TGCAGCGCCTGGACAGGCCGCTCCTACAATGAGCAGTTCTTC. It encodes CSAWTGRSYNEQFF.

This clonotype was detected only a few times. The V and J genes are TRBV20-1 and TRBJ2-3, with D possibly matching TRBD1 (6 bases). V was clipped by 7 bases and J by 1 base, with 18 bases between them. Germline V CDR1 and CDR2: DFQATT, SNEGSKA (reference sequence). The CDR3 sequence is 15 residues long. CDR3 nucleotides: TGCAGTGTCAGACCTGGCAGGGGTCGCACAGATACGCAGTATTTT. It codes for CSVRPGRGRTDTQYF.

In its sample, this clonotype was seen a few times. The rearrangement joins TRBV27 to TRBJ1-1; a weak D match, TRBD1 (5 bases). Germline V gene lookup returns CDR1 MNHEY and CDR2 SMNVEV (reference sequence). This CDR3 has 13 residues. With 8 bases removed from V and 5 bases from J, the gap between germline ends came to 15 bases. The CDR3 nucleotides are TGTGCCAGCCGTCCTGGGGCAGGGACTGAAGCTTTCTTT. Residues: CASRPGAGTEAFF.

This clonotype came up many times. The chain carries TRBV12-3 or TRBV12-4 and TRBJ2-6, with 11 bases aligning to TRBD1. V shed 7 bases and J 2 bases; nucleotides not matched to a gene: 7. The CDR3 runs 17 residues. The CDR3 bases are TGTGCCAGCAAAAGGACAGGGGGCCCTCCTGGGGCCAACGTCCTGACTTTC. Translation: CASKRTGGPPGANVLTF.

The chain uses TRBV7-3 and TRBJ1-2; 9 bases are a match to TRBD1. J lost 4 bases, V lost 6 bases, and 3 bases had no gene match. The CDR3 spans 13 residues. Germline CDR1 reads SGHTA; CDR2 reads FQGTGA. For the CDR3, the DNA is TGTGCCAGCAGACAGGGACAGGGCTATGGCTACACCTTC. Amino acid sequence: CASRQGQGYGYTF.

This clonotype was detected a few times. This rearrangement joins TRBV5-1 to TRBJ2-5; D uncertain. Looked up from germline, CDR1 is SGHRS and CDR2 is YFSETQ. V shed 4 bases and J shed 1 base, with 14 bases lying between them. The CDR3 loop spans 15 amino acids. The CDR3 here is CASSPLGSLQETQYF. In DNA, the CDR3 is TGCGCCAGCAGCCCCCTTGGCAGTCTCCAAGAGACCCAGTACTTC.

The chain has TRBV4-3 and TRBJ1-1, with D hard to call. The CDR3 length is 17 residues. Germline V lookup: CDR1 LGHNA, CDR2 YSLEER. Trimming pared 0 bases from V and 1 base from J, leaving 15 bases between. The chain's CDR3 is CASSQEVIGESNTEAFF. For the CDR3, the DNA is TGCGCCAGCAGCCAAGAAGTGATTGGGGAATCGAACACTGAAGCTTTCTTT.

This clonotype was counted between two and nine times. This chain links TRBV4-3 with TRBJ1-2; TRBD1 matches 8 bases. V dropped 1 base and J dropped 3; count of bases not matched to a gene: 10. The length of the CDR3 is 17 residues. Per germline, CDR1 LGHNA and CDR2 YSLEER. Here the CDR3 DNA reads TGCGCCAGCAGCCAAGGACCCCAGACAGGGGCGTACTATGGCTACACCTTC. It translates to CASSQGPQTGAYYGYTF.

The chain links TRBV10-3 to TRBJ2-7, with TRBD2 identical over 9 bases. Germline CDR1 ENHRY, CDR2 SYGVKD. There are 13 residues in the CDR3. The V segment lost 6 bases and the J segment 2 bases; nucleotides outside the gene matches: 2. In DNA form, the CDR3 reads TGTGCCATCAGGACTAGCGGCCCCTACGAGCAGTACTTC. Protein sequence: CAIRTSGPYEQYF.

This clonotype was detected ten times or more. The chain couples TRBV10-3 to TRBJ2-3, with a weak D call TRBD2 (6 bases). The CDR3 length is 12 residues. Germline lookup yields CDR1 ENHRY and CDR2 SYGVKD. V lost 9 bases, J lost 0 bases, and 7 bases lay in between. This CDR3 reads CAIGRSTDTQYF. CDR3 nucleotides: TGTGCCATTGGGAGGAGCACAGATACGCAGTATTTT.

This clonotype was picked up a small number of times. DNA of the CDR3: TGTGCCAGCAGCTCCGCGAGGCGGGGCTCCTACAATGAGCAGTTCTTC. Translating it yields CASSSARRGSYNEQFF. The chain has TRBV7-2 and TRBJ2-1, with D maybe TRBD2 (6 bases). This CDR3 comprises 16 residues. V lost 4 bases and J lost 0, with 13 bases in between. Germline V CDR1 and CDR2: SGHTA, FQGNSA.

The genes are TRBV7-2 and TRBJ1-1; 8 nucleotides match TRBD1. The V gene end was trimmed by 5 bases and the J gene end by 2 bases; junction bases not matched to a gene: 7. Germline V gives CDR1 SGHTA, CDR2 FQGNSA. The CDR3 is 15 residues long. CDR3 nucleotide sequence: TGTGCCAGCAGCCTAGACAGGGGAGTAAACACTGAAGCTTTCTTT. Protein: CASSLDRGVNTEAFF.

Only a few counts were recorded for this clonotype. The chain links TRBV28 to TRBJ2-1; 9 bases agree with TRBD1. Unmatched junction bases numbered 9, after V lost 4 bases and J lost 8 bases. Germline V gene sequence: CDR1 MDHEN, CDR2 SYDVKM. This CDR3 is 15 amino acids long. The CDR3 sequence: CASSYLSTGGDEQFF. The CDR3 bases are TGTGCCAGCAGTTATCTATCAACAGGGGGCGATGAGCAGTTCTTC.

This clonotype appeared many times. The chain links TRBV7-2 to TRBJ2-3, with D unresolved. The germline V and J ends were trimmed by 5 bases and 5 bases, with 8 bases remaining between them. The CDR3 contains 12 residues. Germline V CDR1 and CDR2: SGHTA, FQGNSA. CDR3 sequence: CASSPSGDTQYF. The CDR3 nucleotides read TGTGCCAGCAGCCCCTCGGGAGATACGCAGTATTTT.

This chain uses TRBV20-1 with TRBJ2-7; D possibly corresponds to TRBD2 (6 bases). Trimming removed 6 bases at V and 0 bases at J, with 18 bases between. CDR1 and CDR2 from the germline V gene are DFQATT and SNEGSKA (reference sequence). CDR3 length: 15 amino acids. In DNA form, the CDR3 reads TGCAGTGCCCAGAGGCGGGACCGCTACTCCTACGAGCAGTACTTC. It codes for CSAQRRDRYSYEQYF.

The J gene is TRBJ2-3, the V gene TRBV1; the table's D call TRBD2 went unverified against the DNA. TRBV1 is designated a pseudogene. This CDR3 contains 16 residues. As DNA, the CDR3 is TGCACCAGCAGCCAAGAGGGACGGGAGCAAATTCATACGCAGTATTTT. It specifies CTSSQEGREQIHTQYF.

The gene calls are TRBV10-3 and TRBJ2-3; D gene unclear. This CDR3 is built from 12 residues. V lost 1 base, J lost 6 bases, and 5 bases lay in between. The germline V gene has CDR1 ENHRY and CDR2 SYGVKD. CDR3 DNA sequence: TGTGCCATCAGTGAGTGGTCCGATACGCAGTATTTT. Its translation is CAISEWSDTQYF.

The chain is built from TRBV20-1 and TRBJ2-3, with a weak D call TRBD1 (5 bases). Germline CDR1 and CDR2: DFQATT and SNEGSKA (reference sequence). The CDR3 loop spans 15 amino acids. V was clipped by 5 bases and J by 4 bases, with 19 bases between them. CDR3 amino acids: CSAPQVGQGADTQYF. DNA of the CDR3: TGCAGTGCTCCGCAGGTGGGGCAGGGCGCAGATACGCAGTATTTT.